Listed below are T cell receptor beta chains from one sample, sequenced in a study of blood T cells in healthy people across ages. A single record per CDR3 protein comes from TCRdb applying MiXCR to the 5' RACE reads. The sample includes over 1,300,000 distinct CDR3 sequences, 59% of them seen just once. The source material was blood. These TCRs come from a man aged 18 to 29 in good health. Each CDR3 is given with its conserved first and last residue. D genes are given only for firm matches. Clone size is stated in some rows and not others, as once, few, many or a class when expanded.

d_call j_call v_call clone_size cdr3_aa cdr3_nt
- TRBJ1-1 TRBV5-1 - CASDVGPAKGTEAFF TGCGCCAGCGATGTAGGACCTGCAAAGGGCACTGAAGCTTTCTTT
TRBD1 TRBJ1-2 TRBV7-9 - CASSSGTGGLNGYTF TGTGCCAGCAGCTCTGGGACAGGGGGTCTTAATGGCTACACCTTC
- TRBJ1-2 TRBV20-1 - CSATDRVYGYTF TGCAGTGCTACAGACCGAGTCTATGGCTACACCTTC
- TRBJ2-7 TRBV10-3 few CAISEANVQGESYEQYF TGTGCCATCAGTGAGGCTAACGTACAGGGCGAATCCTACGAGCAGTACTTC
- TRBJ1-1 TRBV10-3 once CATDGGNTEAFF TGTGCCACCGATGGTGGAAACACTGAAGCTTTCTTT
- TRBJ2-2 TRBV4-2 - CASRHHEANTGELFF TGTGCCAGCAGGCACCACGAGGCGAACACCGGGGAGCTGTTTTTT
- TRBJ1-2 TRBV20-1 - CSASPGHYGYTF TGCAGTGCTAGCCCCGGGCATTATGGCTACACCTTC
TRBD2 TRBJ2-7 TRBV10-3 - CAISEGPLAGFYNEQYF TGTGCCATCAGTGAGGGCCCACTAGCGGGGTTTTACAATGAGCAGTACTTC
- TRBJ2-7 TRBV27 few CASSYYGSSYEQYF TGTGCCAGCAGTTACTATGGCAGTTCCTACGAGCAGTACTTC
- TRBJ2-7 TRBV20-1 - CSARDQQGTSYEQNF TGCAGTGCTAGAGATCAGCAGGGGACCTCCTACGAGCAGAACTTC